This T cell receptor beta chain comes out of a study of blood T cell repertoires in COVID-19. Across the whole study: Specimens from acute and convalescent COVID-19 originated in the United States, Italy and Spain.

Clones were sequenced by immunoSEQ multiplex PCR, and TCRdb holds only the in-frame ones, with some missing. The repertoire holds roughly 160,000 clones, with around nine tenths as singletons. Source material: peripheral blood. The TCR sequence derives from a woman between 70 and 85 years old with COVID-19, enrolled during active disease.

The CDR3 sequence: CASSVGDWGKNIQYF. The CDR3 nucleotides are TGCGCCAGCAGTGTGGGGGACTGGGGAAAAAACATTCAGTACTTC. The chain employs TRBV10-2 and TRBJ2-4; D possibly corresponds to TRBD2 (6 bases). The CDR3 is made up of 15 amino acids. V lost 4 bases, J lost 4 bases, and 14 bases lay in between. Germline V gene data show CDR1 as WSHSY and CDR2 as SAAADI.